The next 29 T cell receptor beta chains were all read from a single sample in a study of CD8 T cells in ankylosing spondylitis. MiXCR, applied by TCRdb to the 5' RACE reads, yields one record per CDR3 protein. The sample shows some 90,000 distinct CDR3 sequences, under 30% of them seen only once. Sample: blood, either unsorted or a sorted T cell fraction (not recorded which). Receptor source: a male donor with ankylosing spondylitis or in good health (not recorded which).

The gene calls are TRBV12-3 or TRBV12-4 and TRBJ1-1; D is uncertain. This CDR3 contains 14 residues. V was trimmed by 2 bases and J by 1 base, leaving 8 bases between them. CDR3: CASSLYNENTEAFF. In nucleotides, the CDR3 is TGTGCCAGCAGTTTATATAACGAGAACACTGAAGCTTTCTTT.

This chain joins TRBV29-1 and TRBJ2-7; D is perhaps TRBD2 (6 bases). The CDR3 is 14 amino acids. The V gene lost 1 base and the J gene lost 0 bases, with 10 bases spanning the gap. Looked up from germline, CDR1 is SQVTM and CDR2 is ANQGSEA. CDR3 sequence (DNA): TGCAGCGTTGAAGGTAGCGGTAGCTCCTACGAGCAGTACTTC. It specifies CSVEGSGSSYEQYF.

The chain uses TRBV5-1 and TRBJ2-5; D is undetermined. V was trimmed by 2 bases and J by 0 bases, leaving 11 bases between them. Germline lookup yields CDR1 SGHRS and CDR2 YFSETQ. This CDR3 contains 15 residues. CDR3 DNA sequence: TGCGCCAGCAGCTTAGGACCGTTAAACCAAGAGACCCAGTACTTC. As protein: CASSLGPLNQETQYF.

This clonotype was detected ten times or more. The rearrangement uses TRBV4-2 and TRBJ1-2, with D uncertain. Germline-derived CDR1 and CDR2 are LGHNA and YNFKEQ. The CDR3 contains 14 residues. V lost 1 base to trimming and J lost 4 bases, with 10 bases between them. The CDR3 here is CASSQVAGGYGYTF. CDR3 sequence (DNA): TGTGCCAGCAGCCAAGTCGCCGGAGGCTATGGCTACACCTTC.

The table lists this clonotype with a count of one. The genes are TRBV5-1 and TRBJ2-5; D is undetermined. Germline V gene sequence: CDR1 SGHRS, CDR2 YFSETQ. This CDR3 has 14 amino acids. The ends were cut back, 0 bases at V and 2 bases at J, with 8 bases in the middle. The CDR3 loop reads CASSLAPRQETQYF. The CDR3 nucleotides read TGCGCCAGCAGCTTGGCCCCCAGACAAGAGACCCAGTACTTC.

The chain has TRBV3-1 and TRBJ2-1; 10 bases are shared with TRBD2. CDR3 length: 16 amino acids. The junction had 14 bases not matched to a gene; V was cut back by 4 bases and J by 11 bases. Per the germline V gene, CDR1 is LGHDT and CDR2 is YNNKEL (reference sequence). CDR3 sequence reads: CASSPNSGLAGEKQFF. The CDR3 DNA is TGTGCCAGCAGCCCAAATTCGGGTCTAGCGGGAGAGAAGCAGTTCTTC.

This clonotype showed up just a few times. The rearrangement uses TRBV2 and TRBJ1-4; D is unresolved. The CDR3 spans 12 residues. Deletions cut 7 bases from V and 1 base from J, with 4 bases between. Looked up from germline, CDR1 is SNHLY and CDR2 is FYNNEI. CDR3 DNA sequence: TGTGCCAGCAAGGAAACTAATGAAAAACTGTTTTTT. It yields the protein CASKETNEKLFF.

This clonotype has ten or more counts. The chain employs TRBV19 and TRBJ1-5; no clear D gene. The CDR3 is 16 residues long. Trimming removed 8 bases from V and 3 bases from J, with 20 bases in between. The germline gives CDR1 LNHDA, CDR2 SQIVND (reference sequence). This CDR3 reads CASRDSQFGNNQPQHF. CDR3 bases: TGTGCCAGTCGCGACTCCCAATTCGGTAACAATCAGCCCCAGCATTTT.

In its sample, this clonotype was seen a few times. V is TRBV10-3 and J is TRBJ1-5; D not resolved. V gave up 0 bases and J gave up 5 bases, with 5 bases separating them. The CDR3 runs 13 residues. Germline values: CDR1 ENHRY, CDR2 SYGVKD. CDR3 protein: CAISESWDQPQHF. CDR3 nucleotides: TGTGCCATCAGTGAGTCCTGGGATCAGCCCCAGCATTTT.

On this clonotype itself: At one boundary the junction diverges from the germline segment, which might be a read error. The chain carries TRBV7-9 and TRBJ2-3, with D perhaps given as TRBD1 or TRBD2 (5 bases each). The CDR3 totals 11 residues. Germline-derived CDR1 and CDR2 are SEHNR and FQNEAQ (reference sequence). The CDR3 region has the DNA TGTGCCAGCAGCTCCCGGGGCAGGCCTACATTT. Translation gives CASSSRGRPTF.

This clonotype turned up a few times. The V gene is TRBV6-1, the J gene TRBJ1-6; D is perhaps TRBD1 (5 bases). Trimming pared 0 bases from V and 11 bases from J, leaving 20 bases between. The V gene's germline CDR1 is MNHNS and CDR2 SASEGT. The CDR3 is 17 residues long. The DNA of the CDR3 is TGTGCCAGCAGTGAAGCGGGTATGGGGGGGTGGAGGGCACCCCTCCACTTT. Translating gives CASSEAGMGGWRAPLHF.

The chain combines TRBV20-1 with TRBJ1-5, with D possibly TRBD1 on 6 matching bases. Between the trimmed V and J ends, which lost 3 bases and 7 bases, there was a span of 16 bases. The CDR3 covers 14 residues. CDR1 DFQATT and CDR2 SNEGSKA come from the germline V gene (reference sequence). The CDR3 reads CSASLRGLEQPQHF. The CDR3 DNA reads TGCAGTGCTAGCCTCAGGGGCCTGGAGCAGCCCCAGCATTTT.

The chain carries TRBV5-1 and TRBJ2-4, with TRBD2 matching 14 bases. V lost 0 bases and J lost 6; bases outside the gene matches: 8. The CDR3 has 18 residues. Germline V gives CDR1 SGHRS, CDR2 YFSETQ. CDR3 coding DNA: TGCGCCAGCAGCTTGGAGGGACTAGCGGGAGTATACGGAAACATTCAGTACTTC. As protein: CASSLEGLAGVYGNIQYF.

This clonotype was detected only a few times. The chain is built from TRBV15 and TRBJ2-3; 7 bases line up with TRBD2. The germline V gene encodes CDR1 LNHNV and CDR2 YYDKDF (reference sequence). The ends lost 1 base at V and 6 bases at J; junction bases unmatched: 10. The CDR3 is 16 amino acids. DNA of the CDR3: TGTGCCACCAGCAGAGGACCACAGCGGGGATTGGATACGCAGTATTTT. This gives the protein CATSRGPQRGLDTQYF.

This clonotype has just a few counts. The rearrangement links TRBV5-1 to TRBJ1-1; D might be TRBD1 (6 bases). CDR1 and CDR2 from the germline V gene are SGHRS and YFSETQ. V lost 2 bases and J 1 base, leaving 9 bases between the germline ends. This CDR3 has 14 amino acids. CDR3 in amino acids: CASSFGQTNTEAFF. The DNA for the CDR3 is TGCGCCAGCAGCTTTGGACAGACGAACACTGAAGCTTTCTTT.

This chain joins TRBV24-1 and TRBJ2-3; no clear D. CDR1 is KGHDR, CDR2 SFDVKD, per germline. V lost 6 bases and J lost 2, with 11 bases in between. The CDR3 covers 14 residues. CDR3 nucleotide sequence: TGTGCCACCAGTCTTGCGGATCACACAGATACGCAGTATTTT. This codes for CATSLADHTDTQYF.

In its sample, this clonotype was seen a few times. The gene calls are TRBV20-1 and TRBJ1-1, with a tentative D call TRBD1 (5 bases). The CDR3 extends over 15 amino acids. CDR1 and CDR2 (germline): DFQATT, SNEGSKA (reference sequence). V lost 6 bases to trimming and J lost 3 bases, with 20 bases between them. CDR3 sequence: CSAENSRGGDTEAFF. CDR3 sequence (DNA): TGCAGTGCCGAAAATAGTAGGGGAGGGGACACTGAAGCTTTCTTT.

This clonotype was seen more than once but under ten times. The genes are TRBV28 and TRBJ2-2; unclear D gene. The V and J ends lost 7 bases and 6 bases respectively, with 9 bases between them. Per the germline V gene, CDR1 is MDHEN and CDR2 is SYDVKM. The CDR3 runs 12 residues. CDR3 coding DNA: TGTGCCAGCACCGTGAGGTCCGGGGAGCTGTTTTTT. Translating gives CASTVRSGELFF.

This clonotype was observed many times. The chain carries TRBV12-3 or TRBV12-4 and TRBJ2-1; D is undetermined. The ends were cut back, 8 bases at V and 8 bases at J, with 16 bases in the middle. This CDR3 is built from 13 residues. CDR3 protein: CASQYDVVDEQFF. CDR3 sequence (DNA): TGTGCCAGCCAATATGACGTCGTGGATGAGCAGTTCTTC.

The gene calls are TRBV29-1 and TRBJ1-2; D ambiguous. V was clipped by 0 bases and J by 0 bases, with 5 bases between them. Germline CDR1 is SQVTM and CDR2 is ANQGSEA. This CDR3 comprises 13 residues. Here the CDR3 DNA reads TGCAGCGTTGAAGAATCCTCTAACTATGGCTACACCTTC. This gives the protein CSVEESSNYGYTF. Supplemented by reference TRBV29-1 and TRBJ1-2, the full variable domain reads SAVISQKPSRDICQRGTSLTIQCQVDSQVTMMFWYRQQPGQSLTLIATANQGSEATYESGFVIDKFPISRPNLTFSTLTVSNMSPEDSSIYLCSVEESSNYGYTFGSGTRLTVV.

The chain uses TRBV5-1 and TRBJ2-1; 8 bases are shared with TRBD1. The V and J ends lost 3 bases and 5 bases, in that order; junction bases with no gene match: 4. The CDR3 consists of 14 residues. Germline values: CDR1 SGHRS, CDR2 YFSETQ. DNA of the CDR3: TGCGCCAGCAGCTCGGGGACAGGCAACAATGAGCAGTTCTTC. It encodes CASSSGTGNNEQFF.

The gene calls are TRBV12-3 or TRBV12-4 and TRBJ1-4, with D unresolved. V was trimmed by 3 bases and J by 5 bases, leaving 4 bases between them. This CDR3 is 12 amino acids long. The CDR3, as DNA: TGTGCCAGCAGTTTCCAGAATGAAAAACTGTTTTTT. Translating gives CASSFQNEKLFF.

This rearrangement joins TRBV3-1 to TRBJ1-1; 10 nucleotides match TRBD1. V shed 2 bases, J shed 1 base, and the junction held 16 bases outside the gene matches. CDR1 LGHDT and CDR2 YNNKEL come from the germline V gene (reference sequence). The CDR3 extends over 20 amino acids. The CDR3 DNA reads TGTGCCAGCAGCCAAAACGAAACGGGACAGGGGCTCCGTCGGAACACTGAAGCTTTCTTT. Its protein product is CASSQNETGQGLRRNTEAFF.

CDR3 loop: CASSSILAGVDNEQFF. The CDR3 DNA is TGTGCCAGCAGCTCTATCTTAGCGGGAGTAGACAATGAGCAGTTCTTC. The chain recombines TRBV12-3 or TRBV12-4 with TRBJ2-1; 9 bases are shared with TRBD2. This CDR3 has 16 residues. V trimming: 6 bases; J trimming: 5 bases; junction bases outside the gene matches: 11.

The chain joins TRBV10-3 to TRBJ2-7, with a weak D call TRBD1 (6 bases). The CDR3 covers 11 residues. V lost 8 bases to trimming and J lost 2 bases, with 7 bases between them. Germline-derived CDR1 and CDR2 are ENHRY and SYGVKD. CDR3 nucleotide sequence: TGTGCCATCGGGGGCCCCTACGAGCAGTACTTC. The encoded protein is CAIGGPYEQYF.

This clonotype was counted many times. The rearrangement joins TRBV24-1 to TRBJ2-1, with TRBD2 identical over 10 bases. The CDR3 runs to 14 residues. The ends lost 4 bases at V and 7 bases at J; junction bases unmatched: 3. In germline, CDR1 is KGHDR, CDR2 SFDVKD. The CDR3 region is CATSELAGVNEQFF. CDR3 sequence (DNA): TGTGCCACCAGTGAGCTAGCGGGGGTGAATGAGCAGTTCTTC.

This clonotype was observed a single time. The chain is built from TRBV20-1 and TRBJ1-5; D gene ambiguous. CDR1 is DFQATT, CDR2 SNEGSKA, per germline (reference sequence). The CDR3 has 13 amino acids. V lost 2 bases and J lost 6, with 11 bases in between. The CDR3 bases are TGCAGTGCTAGACCCGACGGGCTTCAGCCCCAGCATTTT. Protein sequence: CSARPDGLQPQHF.

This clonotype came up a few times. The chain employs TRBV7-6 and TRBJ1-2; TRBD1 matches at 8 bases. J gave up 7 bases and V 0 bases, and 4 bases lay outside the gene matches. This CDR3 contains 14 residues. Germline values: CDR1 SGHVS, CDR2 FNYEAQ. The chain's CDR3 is CASSLATTGVGYTF. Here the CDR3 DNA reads TGTGCCAGCAGCTTAGCGACGACAGGGGTTGGCTACACCTTC. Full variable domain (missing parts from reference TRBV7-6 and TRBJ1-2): GAGVSQSPRYKVTKRGQDVALRCDPISGHVSLYWYRQALGQGPEFLTYFNYEAQQDKSGLPNDRFSAERPEGSISTLTIQRTEQRDSAMYRCASSLATTGVGYTFGSGTRLTVV.

This CDR3 is CASSLERGGNTIYF. CDR3 nucleotide sequence: TGCGCCAGCAGCTTGGAACGAGGCGGAAACACCATATATTTT. The chain recombines TRBV5-1 with TRBJ1-3; D is unresolved. Germline-derived CDR1 and CDR2 are SGHRS and YFSETQ. With 0 bases removed from V and 4 bases from J, the gap between germline ends came to 8 bases. The CDR3 is 14 residues long. The full variable domain, its missing parts supplied by reference TRBV5-1 and TRBJ1-3, is KAGVTQTPRYLIKTRGQQVTLSCSPISGHRSVSWYQQTPGQGLQFLFEYFSETQRNKGNFPGRFSGRQFSNSRSEMNVSTLELGDSALYLCASSLERGGNTIYFGEGSWLTVV.